This TCR beta chain appears in the sequencing data of a study of cytotoxic CD8 clonotypes in ibrutinib-treated CLL. Study-level results: At baseline, clonality was higher than in age-matched healthy donors and correlated with CD8+ counts.

Depths of 1 in 200,000 to 1 in 1 million T cells were the sequencing target. Libraries were prepared by immunoSEQ multiplex PCR; TCRdb keeps only in-frame clonotypes and omits some of them. The table includes 330,000 or so clones, around 66% detected once. Trimming left V 4 bases short and J 12 bases short, with 11 bases between. CDR1 and CDR2 (germline): SGHTS, YDEGEE. There are 11 residues in the CDR3. This clone came up once. Its matching antigen is unknown. The rearrangement joins TRBV5-8 to TRBJ2-1; a possible D gene is TRBD2 (6 bases). The TCR sequence derives from a human donor with chronic lymphocytic leukemia. This sample comprised PBMCs, obtained after 36 months of ibrutinib treatment. The CDR3 region has the DNA TGTGCCAGCAGCCTGGGACTCCTGCAGTTCTTC. It encodes CASSLGLLQFF.